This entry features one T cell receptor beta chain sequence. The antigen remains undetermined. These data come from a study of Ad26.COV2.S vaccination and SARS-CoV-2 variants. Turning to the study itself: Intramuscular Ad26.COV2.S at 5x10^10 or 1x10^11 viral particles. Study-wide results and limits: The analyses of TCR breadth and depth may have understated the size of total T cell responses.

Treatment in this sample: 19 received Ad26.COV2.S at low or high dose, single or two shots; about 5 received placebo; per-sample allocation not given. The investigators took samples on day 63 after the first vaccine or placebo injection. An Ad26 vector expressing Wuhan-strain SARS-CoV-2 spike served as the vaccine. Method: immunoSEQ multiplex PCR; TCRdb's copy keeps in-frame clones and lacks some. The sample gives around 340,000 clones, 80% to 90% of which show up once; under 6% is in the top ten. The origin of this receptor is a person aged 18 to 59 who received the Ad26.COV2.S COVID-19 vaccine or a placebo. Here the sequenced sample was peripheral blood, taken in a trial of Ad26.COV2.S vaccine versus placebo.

The CDR3 reads CASSQITVSGNTIYF. CDR3 DNA: TGCGCCAGCAGCCAAATCACAGTCTCTGGAAACACCATATATTTT. The V gene is TRBV4-1, the J gene TRBJ1-3; D not certain. The CDR3 sequence is 15 residues long. Germline V gives CDR1 MGHRA, CDR2 YSYEKL. Trimming cost V 2 bases and J 0 bases, with 8 bases left between them.